This TCR beta chain was captured in a study of response to subunit inactivated influenza vaccine. This CDR3 has 15 amino acids. Between the trimmed V and J ends, which lost 1 base and 4 bases, there was a span of 14 bases. TCRdb passed the RT-PCR reads through MiXCR, listing each CDR3 protein once. This table has about 540,000 distinct CDR3 sequences, 20% to 25% appearing once. The data also belong to a second study, concerning T cells expressing NK-cell markers. From that report: Generation of TCR beta cDNA was performed by 5'RACE template switching incorporating UMIs. Among the experiments, several used an anti-gamma-delta TCR antibody to restrict sorting to alpha-beta TCR T cells.

The source of this sequence is a man aged 50 or older who received an inactivated influenza vaccine. V is TRBV12-3 or TRBV12-4 and J is TRBJ2-7; weak D call: TRBD1 (5 bases). The sequenced sample was CD4+ T cells sorted from PBMCs, obtained 11 to 12 days after vaccination. The CDR3 here is CASSLEDMPIYEQYF. The CDR3 coding sequence is TGTGCCAGCAGTTTAGAGGACATGCCCATATACGAGCAGTACTTC.